This TCR beta chain was sequenced in a study of T-cell reconstitution after alpha-beta-depleted transplantation in children. Germline CDR1 LGHNA, CDR2 YSLEER. Trimming shortened V by 3 bases and J by 5 bases, and 24 bases separated the two germline ends. The CDR3 consists of 18 residues. Unique molecular identifiers tagged the TCRbeta library. MiXCR was run by TCRdb on the PCR reads, yielding one entry per CDR3 protein. The data show over 400,000 distinct CDR3 sequences, about 12% seen once. V usage is TRBV4-3 and J usage is TRBJ2-3, with D unclear. The sample here was PBMCs from the stem cell graft donor, taken from the stem cell graft. The receptor was isolated from a human donor who donated a stem cell graft to a child with combined immunodeficiency. This CDR3 is CASSHERGLGGEEDTQYF. For the CDR3, the DNA is TGCGCCAGCAGCCACGAAAGAGGTCTTGGTGGCGAGGAAGATACGCAGTATTTT.